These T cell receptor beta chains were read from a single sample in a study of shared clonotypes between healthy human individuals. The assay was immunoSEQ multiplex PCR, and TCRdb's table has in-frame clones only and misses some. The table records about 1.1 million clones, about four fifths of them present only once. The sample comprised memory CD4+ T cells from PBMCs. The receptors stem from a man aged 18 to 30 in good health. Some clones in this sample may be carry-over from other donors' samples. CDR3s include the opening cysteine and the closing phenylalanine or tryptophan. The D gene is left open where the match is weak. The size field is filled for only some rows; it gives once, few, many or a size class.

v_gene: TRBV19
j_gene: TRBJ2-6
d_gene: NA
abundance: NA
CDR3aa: CASRWTSGANVLTF
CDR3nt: TGTGCCAGTAGGTGGACTTCTGGGGCCAACGTCCTGACTTTC

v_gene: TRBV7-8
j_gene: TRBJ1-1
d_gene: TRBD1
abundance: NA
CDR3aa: CASGRPGGANTEAFF
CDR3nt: TGTGCCAGCGGGAGGCCAGGGGGCGCGAACACTGAAGCTTTCTTT

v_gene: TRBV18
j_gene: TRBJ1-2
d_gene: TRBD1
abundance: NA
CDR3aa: CASSPLGGTANYGYTF
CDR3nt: TGTGCCAGCTCACCACTCGGGGGGACAGCTAACTATGGCTACACCTTC

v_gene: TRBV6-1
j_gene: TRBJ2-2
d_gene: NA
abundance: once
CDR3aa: CASAPTNTGELFF
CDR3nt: TGTGCGTCGGCCCCTACGAACACCGGGGAGCTGTTTTTT

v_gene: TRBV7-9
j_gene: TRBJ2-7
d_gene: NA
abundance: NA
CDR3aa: CASSLELLKGEQYF
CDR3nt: TGTGCCAGCAGCTTAGAGTTGTTGAAGGGGGAGCAGTACTTC

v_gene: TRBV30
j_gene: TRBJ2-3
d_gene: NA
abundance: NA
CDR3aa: CAWLSPSTDTQYF
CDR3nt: TGTGCCTGGCTATCCCCTAGCACAGATACGCAGTATTTT

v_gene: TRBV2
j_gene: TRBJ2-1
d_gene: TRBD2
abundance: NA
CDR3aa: CASANSGRAANEQFF
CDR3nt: TGTGCCAGCGCCAATAGCGGGAGGGCCGCGAATGAGCAGTTCTTC

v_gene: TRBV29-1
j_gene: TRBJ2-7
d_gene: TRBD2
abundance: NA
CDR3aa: CSVPASGSYYEQYF
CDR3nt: TGCAGCGTGCCGGCTAGCGGGAGTTACTACGAGCAGTACTTC

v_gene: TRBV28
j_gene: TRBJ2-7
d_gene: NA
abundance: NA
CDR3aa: CASSFGGSRSEQYF
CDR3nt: TGTGCCAGCAGTTTTGGTGGGAGTAGGAGCGAGCAGTACTTC

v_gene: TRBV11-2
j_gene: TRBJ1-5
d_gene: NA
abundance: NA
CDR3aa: CASSSGRGYISNQPQHF
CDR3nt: TGTGCCAGCAGCTCCGGTAGGGGGTATATTAGCAATCAGCCCCAGCATTTT

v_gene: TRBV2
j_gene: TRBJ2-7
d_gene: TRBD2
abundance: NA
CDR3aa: CASRTSGPAGEQYF
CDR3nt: TGTGCCAGCAGGACTAGCGGGCCAGCTGGGGAGCAGTACTTC

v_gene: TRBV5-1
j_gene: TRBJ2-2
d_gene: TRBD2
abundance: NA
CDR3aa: CASSWGLAGGPGTGELFF
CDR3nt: TGCGCCAGCAGCTGGGGACTAGCGGGAGGGCCCGGGACCGGGGAGCTGTTTTTT

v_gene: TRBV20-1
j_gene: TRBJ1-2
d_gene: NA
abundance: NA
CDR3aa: CSARVAKGYTF
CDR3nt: TGCAGTGCTAGAGTGGCTAAGGGCTACACCTTC

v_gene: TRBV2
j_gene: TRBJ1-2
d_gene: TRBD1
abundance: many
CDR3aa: CASSEGGTEYGYTF
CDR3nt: TGTGCCAGCAGTGAAGGAGGGACAGAATATGGCTACACCTTC

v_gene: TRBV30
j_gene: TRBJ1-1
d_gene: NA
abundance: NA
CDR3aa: CAWTEDTEAFF
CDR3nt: TGTGCCTGGACAGAAGACACTGAAGCTTTCTTT

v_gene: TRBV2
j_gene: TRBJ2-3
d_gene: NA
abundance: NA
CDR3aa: CASSVAVLWEDTQYF
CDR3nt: TGTGCCAGCAGTGTAGCGGTCTTATGGGAAGATACGCAGTATTTT

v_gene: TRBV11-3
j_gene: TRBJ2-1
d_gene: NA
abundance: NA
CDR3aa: CASSLEVRGGQFF
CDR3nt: TGTGCCAGCAGCTTAGAGGTCCGGGGTGGGCAGTTCTTC

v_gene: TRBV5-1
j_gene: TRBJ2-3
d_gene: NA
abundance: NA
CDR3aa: CASSPERLATDTQYF
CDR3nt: TGCGCCAGCAGCCCGGAGCGGCTAGCAACAGATACGCAGTATTTT

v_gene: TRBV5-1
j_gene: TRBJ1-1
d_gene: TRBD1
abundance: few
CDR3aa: CASSTIRQGAGTEAFF
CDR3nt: TGCGCCAGCAGCACGATACGGCAGGGGGCAGGAACTGAAGCTTTCTTT

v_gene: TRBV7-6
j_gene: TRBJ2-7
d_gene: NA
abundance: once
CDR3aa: CASSLRWGTDYEQYF
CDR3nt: TGTGCCAGCAGTCTCCGTTGGGGAACGGATTACGAGCAGTACTTC

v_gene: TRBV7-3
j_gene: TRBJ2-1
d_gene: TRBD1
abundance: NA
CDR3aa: CASSLLPGGDEQFF
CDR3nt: TGTGCCAGCAGCTTGCTACCAGGGGGCGATGAGCAGTTCTTC

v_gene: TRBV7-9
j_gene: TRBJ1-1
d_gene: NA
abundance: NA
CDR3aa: CASSRRDGEAFF
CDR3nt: TGTGCCAGCAGCCGGAGGGACGGCGAGGCTTTCTTT

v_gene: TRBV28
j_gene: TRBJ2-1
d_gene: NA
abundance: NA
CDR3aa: CASSIRDFEQFF
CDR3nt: TGTGCCAGCAGTATCCGGGACTTTGAGCAGTTCTTC

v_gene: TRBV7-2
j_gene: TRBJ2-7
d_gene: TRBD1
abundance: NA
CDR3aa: CASSWRQGAYEQYF
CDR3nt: TGTGCCAGCAGCTGGCGGCAGGGGGCCTACGAGCAGTACTTC

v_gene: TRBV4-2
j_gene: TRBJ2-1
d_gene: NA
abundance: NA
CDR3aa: CASSPSPGDLPYNEQFF
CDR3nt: TGTGCCAGCAGCCCCAGCCCGGGGGACCTGCCCTACAATGAGCAGTTCTTC

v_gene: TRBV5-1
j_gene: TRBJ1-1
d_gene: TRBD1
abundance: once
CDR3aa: CASSGQGRNTEAFF
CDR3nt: TGCGCCAGCAGCGGACAGGGTCGGAACACTGAAGCTTTCTTT

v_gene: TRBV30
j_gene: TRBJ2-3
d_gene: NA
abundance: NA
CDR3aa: CAWSRKGEDTQYF
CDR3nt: TGTGCCTGGAGTCGAAAGGGGGAGGATACGCAGTATTTT

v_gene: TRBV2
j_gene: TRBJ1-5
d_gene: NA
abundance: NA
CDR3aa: CASSEHRVNQPQHF
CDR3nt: TGTGCCAGCAGTGAACACAGGGTCAATCAGCCCCAGCATTTT

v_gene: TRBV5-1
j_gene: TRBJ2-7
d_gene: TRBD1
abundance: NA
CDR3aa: CASSRDRGDSYEQYF
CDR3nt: TGCGCCAGCAGTAGGGACAGGGGGGACTCCTACGAGCAGTACTTC